This entry lists 5 T cell receptor beta chains sequenced from one sample in a study of shared clonotypes between healthy human individuals. Data came from immunoSEQ multiplex PCR; TCRdb stores just in-frame clones and leaves some out. The table shows roughly 1 million clones, with about 70% occurring only once. The source material was memory CD4+ T cells sorted from blood. Subset defined: CD45RA-negative fraction. These receptors were taken from a man aged 18 to 29 in good health.

Worth noting for this clone: This may be a read error: a much more frequent sequence differs by one nucleotide. The same CDR3 also results from other DNA sequences found in this sample. The chain's CDR3 is CAWSRQGTNEKLFF. The CDR3 DNA follows: TGTGCCTGGAGTCGACAGGGGACTAATGAAAAACTGTTTTTT. The chain recombines TRBV30 with TRBJ1-4, with TRBD1 identical over 8 bases. CDR3 length equals 14 residues. The V segment lost 2 bases and the J segment 2 bases; nucleotides outside the gene matches: 1. Germline CDR1 and CDR2: GTSNPN and SVGIG (reference sequence).

The chain joins TRBV10-3 to TRBJ2-2; no clear D. Germline lookup yields CDR1 ENHRY and CDR2 SYGVKD. With 10 bases removed from V and 6 bases from J, the gap between germline ends came to 12 bases. CDR3 length: 12 residues. CDR3 amino acids: CANRGGPGELFF. For the CDR3, the DNA is TGTGCCAACCGAGGCGGTCCCGGGGAGCTGTTTTTT.

This clone was detected only a few times. CDR3 coding DNA: TGCGCCAGCAGCCAGGGGATATATCAGCCCCAGCATTTT. Its translation is CASSQGIYQPQHF. The V and J genes are TRBV4-1 and TRBJ1-5; no reliable D call. Germline CDR1 and CDR2: MGHRA and YSYEKL. The CDR3 has 13 amino acids. Trimming pared 3 bases from V and 5 bases from J, leaving 8 bases between.

This clone was seen more than once but under ten times. This chain links TRBV10-3 with TRBJ2-7; perhaps TRBD1 as D (6 bases). From germline, CDR1 is ENHRY and CDR2 SYGVKD. Deletions cut 2 bases from V and 4 bases from J, with 6 bases between. The CDR3 contains 12 residues. CDR3 protein: CAISERGYEQYF. The CDR3 coding sequence is TGTGCCATCAGTGAGAGGGGGTACGAGCAGTACTTC.

The sample holds a few counts of this clone. The sample contains more than one DNA sequence encoding this CDR3. The rearrangement links TRBV28 to TRBJ1-6, with a weak D call TRBD1 (5 bases). Germline-derived CDR1 and CDR2 are MDHEN and SYDVKM. The CDR3 is made up of 14 amino acids. V dropped 3 bases and J dropped 5 bases, with 8 bases sitting between them. The CDR3 here is CASSLGPNNSPLHF. The DNA of the CDR3 is TGTGCCAGCAGTTTGGGGCCAAATAATTCACCCCTCCACTTT.